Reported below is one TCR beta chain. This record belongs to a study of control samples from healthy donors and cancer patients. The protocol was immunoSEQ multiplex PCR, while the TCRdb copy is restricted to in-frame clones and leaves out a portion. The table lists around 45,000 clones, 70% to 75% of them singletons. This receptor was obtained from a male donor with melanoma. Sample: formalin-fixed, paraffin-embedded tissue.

CDR3 in DNA: TGTGCCAGCTCACCATCGGGGGACAATGAGCAGTTCTTC. Its translation: CASSPSGDNEQFF. The V call is TRBV18, the J call TRBJ2-1, with D possibly matching TRBD2 (6 bases). This CDR3 is 13 amino acids long. Trimming cost V 2 bases and J 5 bases, with 7 bases left between them. Germline CDR1 KGHSH, CDR2 LQKENI.